This TCR beta chain was sequenced in a study of regulatory T cells in long-lasting Graves disease. Study-wide results and limits: The TCR repertoire of persistent Graves' patients was less diverse than that of newly diagnosed ones.

This clonotype was counted many times. Its antigen is not identified. Time point reported: newly diagnosed GD, antithyroid drugs for less than 3 months. With RNA extracted from PBMCs as input, the TCR library was made. In each case, Graves' disease was diagnosed per American Thyroid Association guidelines. In building TCR beta libraries, iRepertoire HTBI primers were used together with Arm-PCR of CDR3 regions. One entry per CDR3 protein results from TCRdb running MiXCR on the multiplex PCR reads. The table has roughly 400,000 distinct CDR3 sequences, around 15% seen once. The CDR3 extends over 15 amino acids. Trimming took off 7 bases at V and 1 base at J, with 16 bases between the two ends. These same data were also listed under a study on T cells in Graves' hyperthyroidism and ophthalmopathy.

The chain is built from TRBV12-3 or TRBV12-4 and TRBJ1-1; D unclear. This TCR was recovered from a woman younger than 35 with Graves disease. The sample consisted of peripheral blood mononuclear cells (PBMCs), taken at new diagnosis, from a patient treated with antithyroid drugs. CDR3 sequence reads: CASTIFWRENTEAFF. The DNA of the CDR3 is TGTGCCAGCACTATTTTCTGGAGGGAGAACACTGAAGCTTTCTTT.